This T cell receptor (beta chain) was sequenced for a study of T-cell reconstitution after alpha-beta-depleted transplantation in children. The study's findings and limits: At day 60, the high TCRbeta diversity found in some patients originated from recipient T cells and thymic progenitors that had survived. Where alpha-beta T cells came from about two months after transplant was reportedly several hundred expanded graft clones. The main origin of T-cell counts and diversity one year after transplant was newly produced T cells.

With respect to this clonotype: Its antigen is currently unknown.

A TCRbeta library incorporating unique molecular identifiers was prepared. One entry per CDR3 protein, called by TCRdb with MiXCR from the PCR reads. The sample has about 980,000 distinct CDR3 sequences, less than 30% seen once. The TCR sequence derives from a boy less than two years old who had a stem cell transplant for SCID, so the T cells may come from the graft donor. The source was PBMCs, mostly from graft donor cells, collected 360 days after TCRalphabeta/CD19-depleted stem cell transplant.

CDR3 nucleotides: TGTGCCTGGAGTTACGCGGGGACAAATAATGAGCAGTTCTTC. Translation gives CAWSYAGTNNEQFF. This chain joins TRBV30 and TRBJ2-1, with D perhaps TRBD1 or TRBD2 (6 bases each). This CDR3 spans 14 amino acids. V lost 2 bases and J 7 bases, leaving 15 bases between the germline ends. From germline, CDR1 is GTSNPN and CDR2 SVGIG (reference sequence).